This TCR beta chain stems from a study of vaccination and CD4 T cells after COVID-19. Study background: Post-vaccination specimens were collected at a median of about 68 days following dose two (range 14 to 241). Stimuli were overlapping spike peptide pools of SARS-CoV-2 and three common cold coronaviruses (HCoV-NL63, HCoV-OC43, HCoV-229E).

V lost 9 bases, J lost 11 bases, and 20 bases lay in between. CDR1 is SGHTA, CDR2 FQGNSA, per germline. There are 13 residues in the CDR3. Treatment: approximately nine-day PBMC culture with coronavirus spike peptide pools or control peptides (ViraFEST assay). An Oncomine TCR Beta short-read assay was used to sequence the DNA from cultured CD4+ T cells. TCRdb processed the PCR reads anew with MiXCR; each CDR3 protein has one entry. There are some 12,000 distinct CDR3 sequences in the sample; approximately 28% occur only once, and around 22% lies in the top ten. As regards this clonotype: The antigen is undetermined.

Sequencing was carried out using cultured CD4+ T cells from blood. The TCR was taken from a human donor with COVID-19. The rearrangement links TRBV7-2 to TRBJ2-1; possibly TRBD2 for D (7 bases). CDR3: CARKLVGGGKQFF. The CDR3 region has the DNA TGTGCCAGAAAGCTTGTTGGGGGGGGCAAGCAGTTCTTC.